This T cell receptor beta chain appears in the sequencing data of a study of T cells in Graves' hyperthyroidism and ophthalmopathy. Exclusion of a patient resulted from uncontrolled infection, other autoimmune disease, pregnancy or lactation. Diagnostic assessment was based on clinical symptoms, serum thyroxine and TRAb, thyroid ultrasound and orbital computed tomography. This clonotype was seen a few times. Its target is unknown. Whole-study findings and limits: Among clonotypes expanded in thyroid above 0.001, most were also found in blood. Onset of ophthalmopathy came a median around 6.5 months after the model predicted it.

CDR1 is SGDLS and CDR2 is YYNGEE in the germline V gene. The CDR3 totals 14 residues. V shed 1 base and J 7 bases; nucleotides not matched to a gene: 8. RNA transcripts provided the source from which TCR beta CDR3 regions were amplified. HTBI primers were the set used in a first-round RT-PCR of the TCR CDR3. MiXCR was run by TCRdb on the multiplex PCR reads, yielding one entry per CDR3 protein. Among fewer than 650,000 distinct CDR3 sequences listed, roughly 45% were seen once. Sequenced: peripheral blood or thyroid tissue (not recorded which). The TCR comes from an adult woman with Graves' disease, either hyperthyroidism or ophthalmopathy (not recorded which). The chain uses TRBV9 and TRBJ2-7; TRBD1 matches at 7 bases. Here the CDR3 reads CASSVNRGSREQYF. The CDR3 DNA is TGTGCCAGCAGCGTAAACAGGGGATCTAGGGAGCAGTACTTC.